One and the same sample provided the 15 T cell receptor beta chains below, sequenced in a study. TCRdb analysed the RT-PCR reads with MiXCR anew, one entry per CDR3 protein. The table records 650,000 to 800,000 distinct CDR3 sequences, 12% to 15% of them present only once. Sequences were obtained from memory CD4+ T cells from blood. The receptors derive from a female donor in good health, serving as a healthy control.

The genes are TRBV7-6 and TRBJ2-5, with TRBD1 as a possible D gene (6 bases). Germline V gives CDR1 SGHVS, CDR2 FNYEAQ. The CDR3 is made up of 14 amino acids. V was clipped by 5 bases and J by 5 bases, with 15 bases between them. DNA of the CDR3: TGTGCCAGCAGCACTCACAGGGTTTCGGAGACCCAGTACTTC. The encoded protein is CASSTHRVSETQYF. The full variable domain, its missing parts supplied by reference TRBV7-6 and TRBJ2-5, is GAGVSQSPRYKVTKRGQDVALRCDPISGHVSLYWYRQALGQGPEFLTYFNYEAQQDKSGLPNDRFSAERPEGSISTLTIQRTEQRDSAMYRCASSTHRVSETQYFGPGTRLLVL.

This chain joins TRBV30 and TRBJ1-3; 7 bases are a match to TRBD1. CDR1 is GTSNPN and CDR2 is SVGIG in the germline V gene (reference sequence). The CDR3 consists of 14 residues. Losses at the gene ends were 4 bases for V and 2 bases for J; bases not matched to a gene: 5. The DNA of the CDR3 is TGTGCCTGGATCACCGGGACAGCTGGAAACACCATATATTTT. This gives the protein CAWITGTAGNTIYF.

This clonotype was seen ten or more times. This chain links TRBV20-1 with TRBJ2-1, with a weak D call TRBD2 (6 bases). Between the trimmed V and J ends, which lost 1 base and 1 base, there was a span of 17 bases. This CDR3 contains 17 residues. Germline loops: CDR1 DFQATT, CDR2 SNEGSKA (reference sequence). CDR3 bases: TGCAGTGCTAGAGGTGGGGGAGCGGGCGGGTCCTACAATGAGCAGTTCTTC. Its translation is CSARGGGAGGSYNEQFF.

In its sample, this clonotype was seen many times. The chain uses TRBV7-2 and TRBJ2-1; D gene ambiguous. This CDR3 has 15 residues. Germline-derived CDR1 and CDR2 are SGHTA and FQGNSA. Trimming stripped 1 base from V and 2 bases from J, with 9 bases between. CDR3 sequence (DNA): TGTGCCAGCAGCTTAGTTGACGGTACCTACAATGAGCAGTTCTTC. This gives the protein CASSLVDGTYNEQFF.

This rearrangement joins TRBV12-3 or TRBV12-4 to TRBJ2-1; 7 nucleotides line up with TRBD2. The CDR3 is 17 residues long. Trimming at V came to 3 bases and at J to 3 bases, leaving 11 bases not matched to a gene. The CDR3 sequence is CASSFRRGLQFYNEQFF. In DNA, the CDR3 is TGTGCCAGCAGTTTTAGGAGGGGACTACAATTCTACAATGAGCAGTTCTTC.

This chain's CDR3 is CATSDPGLNTGELFF. The CDR3 DNA is TGTGCCACCAGTGATCCGGGACTTAACACCGGGGAGCTGTTTTTT. This rearrangement joins TRBV24-1 to TRBJ2-2; possibly TRBD2 for D (6 bases). The CDR3 covers 15 residues. In germline, CDR1 is KGHDR, CDR2 SFDVKD. V dropped 3 bases and J dropped 2 bases, with 9 bases sitting between them.

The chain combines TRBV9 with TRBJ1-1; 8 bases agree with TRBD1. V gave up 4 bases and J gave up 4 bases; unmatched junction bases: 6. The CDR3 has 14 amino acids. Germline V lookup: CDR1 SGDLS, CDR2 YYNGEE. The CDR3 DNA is TGTGCCAGCAGCCCAGGGGGCGAGGCCACTGAAGCTTTCTTT. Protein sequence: CASSPGGEATEAFF.

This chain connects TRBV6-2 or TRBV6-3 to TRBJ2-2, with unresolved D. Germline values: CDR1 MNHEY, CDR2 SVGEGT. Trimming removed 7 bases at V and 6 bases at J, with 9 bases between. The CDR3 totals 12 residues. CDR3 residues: CASIRPAGELFF. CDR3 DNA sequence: TGTGCCAGCATTCGCCCCGCCGGGGAGCTGTTTTTT.

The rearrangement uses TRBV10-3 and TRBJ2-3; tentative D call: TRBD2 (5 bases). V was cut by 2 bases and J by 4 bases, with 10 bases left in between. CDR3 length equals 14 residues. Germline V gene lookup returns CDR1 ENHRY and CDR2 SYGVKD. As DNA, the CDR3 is TGTGCCATCAGTGAGACACTAGTACCAGATACGCAGTATTTT. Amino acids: CAISETLVPDTQYF.

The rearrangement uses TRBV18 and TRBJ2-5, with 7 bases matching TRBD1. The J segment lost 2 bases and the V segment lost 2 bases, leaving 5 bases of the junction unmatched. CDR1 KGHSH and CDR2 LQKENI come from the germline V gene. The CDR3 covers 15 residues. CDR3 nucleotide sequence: TGTGCCAGCTCACCAAAAGACAGGGATCAAGAGACCCAGTACTTC. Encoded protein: CASSPKDRDQETQYF. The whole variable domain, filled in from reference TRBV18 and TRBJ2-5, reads NAGVMQNPRHLVRRRGQEARLRCSPMKGHSHVYWYRQLPEEGLKFMVYLQKENIIDESGMPKERFSAEFPKEGPSILRIQQVVRGDSAAYFCASSPKDRDQETQYFGPGTRLLVL.

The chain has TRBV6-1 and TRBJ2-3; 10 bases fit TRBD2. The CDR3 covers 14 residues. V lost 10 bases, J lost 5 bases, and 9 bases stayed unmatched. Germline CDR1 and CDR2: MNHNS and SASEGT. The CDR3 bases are TGTGCCACCGAAGCGGGAGGGAGCCTAGATACGCAGTATTTT. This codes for CATEAGGSLDTQYF.

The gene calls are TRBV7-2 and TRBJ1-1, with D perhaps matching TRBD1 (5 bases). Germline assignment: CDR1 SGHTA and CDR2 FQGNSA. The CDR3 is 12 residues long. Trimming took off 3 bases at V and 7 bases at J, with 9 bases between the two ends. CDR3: CASSFTGYEAFF. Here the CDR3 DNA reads TGTGCCAGCAGCTTCACAGGATATGAAGCTTTCTTT.

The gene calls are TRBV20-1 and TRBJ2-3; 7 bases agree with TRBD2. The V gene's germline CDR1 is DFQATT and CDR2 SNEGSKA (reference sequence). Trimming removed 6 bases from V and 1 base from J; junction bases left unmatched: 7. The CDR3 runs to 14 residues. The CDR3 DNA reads TGCAGTGCCCGGGGAGGGTGGGGCACAGATACGCAGTATTTT. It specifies CSARGGWGTDTQYF.

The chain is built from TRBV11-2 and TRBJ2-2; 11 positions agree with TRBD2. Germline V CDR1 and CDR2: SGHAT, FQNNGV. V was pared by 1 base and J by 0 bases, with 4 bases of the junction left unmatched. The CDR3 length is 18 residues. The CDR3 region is CASSLALAGAANTGELFF. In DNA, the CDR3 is TGTGCCAGCAGCTTAGCACTAGCGGGGGCCGCGAACACCGGGGAGCTGTTTTTT.

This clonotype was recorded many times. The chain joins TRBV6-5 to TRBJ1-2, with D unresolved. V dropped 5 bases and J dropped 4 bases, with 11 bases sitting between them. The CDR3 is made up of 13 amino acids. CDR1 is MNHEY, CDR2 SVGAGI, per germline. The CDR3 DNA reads TGTGCCAGCAGTCCAGGACGGCTCTATGGCTACACCTTC. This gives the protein CASSPGRLYGYTF.